This TCR beta chain appears in the sequencing data of a study of blood T cell repertoires in COVID-19. Study context: Collection of acute and convalescent COVID-19 samples took place in the United States, Italy and Spain.

Libraries were prepared by immunoSEQ multiplex PCR; TCRdb keeps only in-frame clonotypes and omits some of them. Among roughly 30,000 clones listed, 85% to 95% were seen once. Seattle patients were enrolled during active infection and followed longitudinally. The receptor was isolated from a woman in her 70s with COVID-19, enrolled during active disease. Sequenced input: peripheral blood.

The CDR3 DNA reads as TGTGCCATCAGGAGGACTACGGTGGATGAGCAGTTCTTC. It yields the protein CAIRRTTVDEQFF. This chain connects TRBV10-3 to TRBJ2-1, with a tentative D call TRBD2 (6 bases). V was shortened by 6 bases and J by 8 bases, with 14 bases between the two germline ends. The CDR3 loop spans 13 amino acids. Germline CDR1 and CDR2: ENHRY and SYGVKD.